This note documents a single T cell receptor beta chain sequence. No cognate antigen has been identified for it. The record has no base qualities; no much larger clone is one base away. The sample belongs to a study of cytomegalovirus exposure and HLA in healthy donors (dated by TCRdb to 2016 to 2017). About the study as a whole: In an earlier analysis of approximately 500 of the donors, around 300 Gb of sequence data and just under 120 million unique TCR beta sequences from some 170 million T cells were reported. Both class I and class II loci were covered by HLA typing, at four-digit resolution. Typing coverage differed by locus: A, B, C, DRB1 and DQB1 were typed in about 620-630 donors, DQA1 in about 510, DPA1 in approximately 600, and DPB1 in 472. The study profiled the T cell repertoires of around 700 subjects by immunosequencing and related them to cytomegalovirus serostatus. Donor age, sex, ethnicity and CMV serostatus were collected together with the repertoire data. Of the approximately 400 genotyped donors, 65% to 90% fell in the genetic ancestry cluster associated with self-reported Caucasian donors. Rather than drawing on any new phenotypic data, the later analysis identified candidate immune exposures from TCR beta sequences and the way those sequences occurred across donors. About five DR-DQ haplotypes were treated as single units for association and clustering because of strong linkage in the cohort. An early release covering about 600 HLA-typed donors comprised about 300 gigabases of sequencing data and around 86 million unique TCR sequences. Across 300 to 500 genotyped donors of the cohort, an average of 235,054 unique TCR beta nucleotide sequences per donor were sequenced, and roughly a sixth of those sequences were non-productive. The study aimed to test whether signatures of past pathogen exposure could be identified by cataloging public T cell receptors. High-throughput TCR immunosequencing, statistical association of individual TCRs with disease status, and machine learning were combined to predict cytomegalovirus infection status. All discovery cohort repertoires had been generated using a single sequencing platform. In addition to the first cohort of hundreds of subjects, a separate validation cohort of approximately 110 different subjects was used. To study patterns of TCR occurrence, a later analysis re-analyzed previously published TCR beta repertoires from just over 650 donors and added high-resolution HLA genotyping. Genome-wide SNP genotypes for about 60% of the roughly 700 donors were used in a later genetic analysis, which treated that subset as a discovery cohort. An earlier analysis of some 500 of the donors used high-throughput TCR beta sequencing to judge whether each TCR beta V gene segment behaved as functional or pseudogenic.

V drops 1 base and J drops 2 bases, leaving 7 bases in between. Inclusive of the bounding cysteine and phenylalanine, the CDR3 is 14 residues long. Here the CDR3 DNA is all that survives: 42 bases in frame from base 1. From a lookup of the germline V gene, CDR1 and CDR2 are SGHRS and YFSETQ. The paper's findings and limits, for the study overall: Because counts were too low, approximately 18 rarely observed V segments, including chromosome 9 orphons, were excluded from the earlier analysis of several hundred of the donors. Because HLA typing was unavailable for some donors at each locus, only the typed subset was used in association tests. Most TCR sequences were seen in very few donors, while some public TCRs were found in many individuals. A later analysis found that TCR association rates varied across HLA loci, with DRB1 alleles showing the most associated TCRs and HLA-C alleles the fewest. According to a later genetic analysis, donors in an Asian-associated ancestry cluster had fewer N-insertions in productive TCRs than the approximately 700-donor mean. The classifier was reported to diagnose cytomegalovirus status with high specificity and sensitivity in both the original and validation cohorts. Strong co-occurrence of HLA alleles, especially DR and DQ, made assigning TCR associations to individual alleles difficult. In a later analysis, several top co-occurrence clusters were reported to appear linked to parvovirus B19, influenza, CMV and Epstein-Barr virus. A few of the identified cytomegalovirus-associated TCR beta chains were confirmed in vitro to be specific for cytomegalovirus antigens. The 87-base-pair reads could not distinguish some IMGT-functional V segments, including TRBV6-2 and TRBV6-3, so those segments were excluded. A cluster of highly shared sequence variants was judged likely to represent a technical artifact of the sequencing pipeline. Presence/absence analyses assumed roughly uniform sequencing depth across donors, an assumption that may not hold. A further reported finding was that TCR beta sequences accurately predicted the HLA-A and HLA-B alleles for most subjects in the first cohort. The cohort was sequenced for TCR beta chains only, and without alpha or paired-chain data the features that could be detected were limited. The only immune exposure information available for the cohort was CMV serostatus. At a false discovery rate of 0.05, a later analysis linked about 16,000 TCR beta sequences to specific HLA alleles. According to a later analysis, most CMV-associated TCR beta chains appeared to be HLA-restricted, and the HLA associations seemed to be driven largely by CMV exposure. V-gene and J-gene trimming of TCR beta chains was associated with a missense DCLRE1C variant in a later genetic analysis, and the association was replicated in an independent cohort. Compared with equally common non-associated chains, HLA-associated TCR beta chains in a later analysis were more clonally expanded and had lower generation probabilities. Linkage disequilibrium might explain the correlated functional status among segregating V segments, but an unknown experimental factor could not be excluded. In an earlier analysis of some 500 of the donors, most TCR beta V segments appeared in productive rearrangements about 87% or about 30% of the time, broadly matching IMGT annotations. The study listed 150 to 200 TCR beta chains as associated with cytomegalovirus. It was suggested by the authors that the approach could potentially be generalized to other disease states and immunological phenotypes.

The library was made by the immunoSEQ multiplex PCR assay. The multiplex PCR relied on a mix of 60 forward primers for TCR Vbeta segments and 13 reverse primers for TCR Jbeta segments. A multiplex PCR assay on genomic DNA amplified the CDR3 region of rearranged TCR beta genes. On the Illumina HiSeq System, the amplified TCR beta libraries were sequenced as 87-base-pair reads. On the study's bioinformatics: Across the 666 repertoires, a later analysis counted 60 million to 90 million unique TCR beta chains, 9 million to 14 million of which were shared by at least two donors. Raw reads were error-corrected and collapsed into unique sequences with a nearest-neighbor algorithm that merged closely related sequences to remove PCR and sequencing errors. V, D and J gene segments were assigned by aligning CDR3 sequences to IMGT reference sequences. For a sequence to be retained, at least a six-nucleotide match to both a V gene segment and a J gene segment was required. Rearrangements were classified as productive when the CDR3 lacked stop codons and remained in frame with V and J, and all other rearrangements were classified as non-productive. Following IMGT convention, CDR3 was defined as the stretch from the second conserved V-encoded cysteine up to the conserved J-encoded phenylalanine. The earlier analysis of roughly 590 of the donors excluded any sequence lacking an unambiguous match to a single V gene segment. In an earlier analysis of almost 600 of the donors, a V segment was called functional when productive rearrangements were above 56.7%, and segregating when the standard deviation between donors exceeded 5%. To diagnose cytomegalovirus status from the catalog of TCR beta chain sequences, a statistical classification framework was built. In a later analysis, V and J genes were assigned by comparing TCR nucleotide sequences against IMGT/GENE-DB human TR gene sequences. The TCRdist pipeline was used in a later analysis to assign CDR3 sequences and most-parsimonious VDJ recombination scenarios. In a later analysis, each TCR beta chain was defined by its CDR3 amino acid sequence together with its V-gene family, and reads lacking a unique V-gene family were excluded. To address suspected cross-contamination and a sequencing artifact, a later analysis removed around 590 highly shared, low-generation-probability nucleotide sequences. A later analysis calculated a clonal expansion index for each public chain from normalized within-repertoire ranks of inferred template counts. In a later analysis, generation probabilities were computed using a VDJ recombination model fitted to out-of-frame rearrangements, and the results were checked against IGoR. In a later analysis, TCR-TCR, TCR-HLA and TCR-CMV co-occurrence was scored with hypergeometric tests, and a repertoire-size bias correction was applied to TCR pairs. In a later analysis, false discovery rates were estimated by permuting HLA or CMV assignments 20 times. A later analysis grouped co-occurring TCRs with DBSCAN, adding TCRdist sequence similarity when clustering within HLA-allele-positive subsets. Repertoires with fewer than 30,000 or more than 120,000 public chains were left out of co-occurrence clustering, as were a handful of repertoires with anomalous nucleotide sharing. TCRdb's version of the immuneACCESS table is confined to in-frame rearrangements and falls short of the full clone set. An unresolved V gene accounts for under half of the shortfall where checked; the remainder is of unknown origin. That table gives V, J and clone size, and the DNA gave D and trimming. The table for this sample lists more than 50,000 clones; roughly 87% of them were counted only once. The top ten constitute about 10% of the sample.

In total, about 650 healthy bone marrow donors made up the cohort. At the time of sampling, every cohort member was nominally healthy, though immune exposures that went unrecorded were likely present. The donor was CMV seronegative and belonged to the group of several hundred seronegative cohort members. Every donor gave a peripheral blood sample, and the peripheral blood mononuclear cells from that sample were used for TCR beta sequencing. The Qiagen DNeasy Blood Extraction Kit was used to extract genomic DNA from the blood cell samples. The sample taken for sequencing was PBMCs. Recombination connected TRBV5-1 to TRBJ1-5, with the D gene not confidently named. The source is a female donor in good health and CMV-seronegative. The DNA is TGCGCCAGCAGCTTGATGGGAGGCAATCAGCCCCAGCATTTT. Its translation reads: CASSLMGGNQPQHF.